The subject of this entry is one TCR beta chain. Trimming took 6 bases from V and 10 from J, leaving 12 bases between them. In germline, CDR1 is MDHEN, CDR2 SYDVKM. The CDR3 is made up of 11 amino acids. This sample is drawn from a study of blood T cell repertoires in COVID-19. Study details: The study drew acute and convalescent COVID-19 samples from the United States, Italy and Spain.

Enrolled during active infection, Seattle patients were then followed longitudinally. This table comes from immunoSEQ multiplex PCR, and its TCRdb copy is limited to in-frame clones, with some not included. The sample lists some 200,000 clones, 84% occurring once. The sample taken for sequencing was peripheral blood. This sequence joins TRBV28 and TRBJ1-1; perhaps TRBD1 as D (5 bases). The clonotype comes from a woman in her seventies with COVID-19, enrolled during active disease. The CDR3 reads CASSPREGAFF. As DNA, the CDR3 is TGTGCCAGCAGCCCCAGGGAGGGAGCTTTCTTT.